This note documents a single TCR beta chain sequence. Antigen unknown. Donors were nominally healthy when sampled, though unrecorded immune exposures were likely. The data were taken from a study of cytomegalovirus exposure and HLA in healthy donors. The study's findings and limits: Among TCR beta chains, those listed as cytomegalovirus-associated numbered approximately 150.

PCR primers comprised 60 Vbeta and 13 Jbeta primers. Using immunoSEQ multiplex PCR, the repertoire was profiled, and TCRdb retains in-frame clones only, with some absent. The sample has around 140,000 clones, approximately 80% seen once. The V gene lost 3 bases and the J gene lost 3 bases, with 11 bases spanning the gap. The length of the CDR3 is 14 residues. Looked up from germline, CDR1 is LNHDA and CDR2 is SQIVND (reference sequence). This chain uses TRBV19 with TRBJ1-1, with D possibly TRBD1 on 5 matching bases. The source of this sequence is a young woman in good health and CMV-seronegative. The sequenced sample consisted of PBMCs. The CDR3 is CASSIGGGDTEAFF. The CDR3 region has the DNA TGTGCCAGTAGTATCGGCGGAGGGGACACTGAAGCTTTCTTT. The full variable domain, in which reference TRBV19 and TRBJ1-1 provide the parts outside the CDR3, is DGGITQSPKYLFRKEGQNVTLSCEQNLNHDAMYWYRQDPGQGLRLIYYSQIVNDFQKGDIAEGYSVSREKKESFPLTVTSAQKNPTAFYLCASSIGGGDTEAFFGQGTRLTVV.